The clone carrying this TCR beta chain was counted between two and nine times. These data come from a study of blood T cell repertoires in COVID-19. Study summary: Spain, Italy and the United States supplied samples that represented acute and convalescent COVID-19.

The CDR3 runs 16 residues. V dropped 2 bases and J dropped 3 bases, with 14 bases sitting between them. From germline, CDR1 is SGDLS and CDR2 YYNGEE. Original analysis: Nucleated cell number was recorded as an estimate derived from reference gene primer amplification. Assay used: immunoSEQ multiplex PCR; TCRdb lists only in-frame clones, some missing. The DNA was the basis for D and trimming; V, J and clone size are from that table. The sample lists 200,000 to 300,000 clones, about 80% occurring once. Sequencing was performed on peripheral blood. The chain joins TRBV9 to TRBJ1-4; D might be TRBD1 (6 bases). The clonotype was recovered from a woman over 75 with acute or convalescent COVID-19. CDR3 coding DNA: TGTGCCAGCAGCGTTCTAGGGGGACAAGCTAATGAAAAACTGTTTTTT. Residues: CASSVLGGQANEKLFF. The entire variable domain, with the rest obtained from reference TRBV9 and TRBJ1-4, is as follows: DSGVTQTPKHLITATGQRVTLRCSPRSGDLSVYWYQQSLDQGLQFLIQYYNGEERAKGNILERFSAQQFPDLHSELNLSSLELGDSALYFCASSVLGGQANEKLFFGSGTQLSVL.